One and the same sample provided the 24 T cell receptor beta chains below, sequenced in a study of OX40 agonist ivuxolimab in advanced cancers. Repertoires were generated with immunoSEQ multiplex PCR, while TCRdb's copy carries only in-frame clones and drops some. The sample gives 49,000 or so clones, roughly 84% of which show up once; 2.6% is in the top ten. The sequences come from CD4+ or CD8+ T cells sorted from blood, collected in a trial of the OX40 agonist ivuxolimab. The receptor set was obtained from an adult with an advanced solid tumor such as melanoma, head and neck, liver or kidney cancer.

The chain links TRBV7-2 to TRBJ1-2; D is uncertain. V gave up 1 base and J gave up 7 bases, with 13 bases separating them. This CDR3 has 14 amino acids. In germline, CDR1 is SGHTA, CDR2 FQGNSA. This CDR3 reads CASSLVGNPGGYTF. The DNA of the CDR3 is TGTGCCAGCAGCTTAGTAGGTAACCCCGGTGGCTACACCTTC.

J is TRBJ1-1 and V is TRBV7-2; D unclear. The CDR3 totals 13 residues. Germline assignment: CDR1 SGHTA and CDR2 FQGNSA. V lost 3 bases to trimming and J lost 0 bases, with 5 bases between them. This CDR3 is CASSFRMNTEAFF. As DNA, the CDR3 is TGTGCCAGCAGCTTCCGGATGAACACTGAAGCTTTCTTT.

This chain joins TRBV19 and TRBJ2-2, with TRBD1 as a possible D gene (6 bases). Trimming shortened V by 6 bases and J by 4 bases, and 15 bases separated the two germline ends. The V gene's germline CDR1 is LNHDA and CDR2 SQIVND (reference sequence). This CDR3 has 15 amino acids. The DNA of the CDR3 is TGTGCCAGTAGAATACAGGGATGGGGCACCGGGGAGCTGTTTTTT. This translates into CASRIQGWGTGELFF.

This chain uses TRBV19 with TRBJ2-1; D is uncertain. In germline, CDR1 is LNHDA, CDR2 SQIVND (reference sequence). V lost 4 bases to trimming and J lost 5 bases, with 9 bases between them. This CDR3 has 13 residues. The CDR3 sequence is CASSKGFNNEQFF. The CDR3 coding sequence is TGTGCCAGTAGTAAAGGGTTCAACAATGAGCAGTTCTTC.

The rearrangement uses TRBV10-3 and TRBJ2-7; TRBD1 matches 10 bases. Germline V CDR1 and CDR2: ENHRY, SYGVKD. The CDR3 length is 14 residues. The J segment lost 3 bases and the V segment lost 6 bases, leaving 5 bases of the junction unmatched. The CDR3 coding sequence is TGTGCCATCAGGACAGGGGGCGACCTCTACGAGCAGTACTTC. It translates to CAIRTGGDLYEQYF.

This clone was seen a handful of times. The same CDR3 arises from other DNA sequences in this sample as well. The chain joins TRBV28 to TRBJ1-1, with TRBD1 matching over 7 bases. The V gene's germline CDR1 is MDHEN and CDR2 SYDVKM. Trimming at V came to 6 bases and at J to 14 bases, leaving 12 bases not matched to a gene. The CDR3 is made up of 12 amino acids. CDR3 sequence (DNA): TGTGCCAGCAGACTTGACAGGGCCGTTCTCTTCTTT. Amino acid sequence: CASRLDRAVLFF.

This clone turned up a few times. At one boundary the junction diverges from the germline segment, which might be a read error. The chain recombines TRBV27 with TRBJ2-2; TRBD1 aligns across 9 bases. CDR1 and CDR2 (germline): MNHEY, SMNVEV (reference sequence). CDR3 length equals 17 residues. The CDR3 sequence is CASTHFRGQGNAGELFF. CDR3 sequence (DNA): TGTGCCAGCACCCATTTCCGAGGACAGGGGAACGCCGGGGAGCTGTTTTTT.

In nucleotides, the CDR3 is TGTGCCAGCAGCTCAGGAGGACAGGGTCCAGATACGCAGTATTTT. Its translation: CASSSGGQGPDTQYF. The chain couples TRBV5-6 to TRBJ2-3, with 8 bases that match TRBD1. CDR1 SGHDT and CDR2 YYEEEE come from the germline V gene. This CDR3 region has 15 residues. J was trimmed by 4 bases and V by 3 bases; bases with no gene match: 7.

The V call is TRBV5-1, the J call TRBJ1-3; 8 bases match TRBD1. This CDR3 is 20 amino acids long. CDR1 is SGHRS and CDR2 is YFSETQ in the germline V gene. V dropped 4 bases and J dropped 4; count of bases not matched to a gene: 22. CDR3: CASSPRGQGVRGGSGNTIYF. In nucleotides, the CDR3 is TGCGCCAGCAGCCCAAGAGGACAGGGCGTGCGAGGGGGGTCGGGAAACACCATATATTTT.

The rearrangement joins TRBV7-6 to TRBJ2-7; D perhaps matches TRBD1 (6 bases). The CDR3 covers 13 residues. Germline CDR1 reads SGHVS; CDR2 reads FNYEAQ. Trimming pared 10 bases from V and 5 bases from J, leaving 18 bases between. The CDR3: CATGIIQGNEQYF. DNA for the CDR3: TGTGCCACCGGTATAATACAGGGCAACGAGCAGTACTTC.

V and J are TRBV6-1 and TRBJ1-5; no clear D gene. Germline-derived CDR1 and CDR2 are MNHNS and SASEGT. The CDR3 is 14 residues long. Trimming removed 8 bases from V and 6 bases from J, with 17 bases in between. For the CDR3, the DNA is TGTGCCAGCCGGAAAGCAGAAAGGTCTCAGCCCCAGCATTTT. Its translation is CASRKAERSQPQHF.

This chain uses TRBV27 with TRBJ2-1, with TRBD2 matching over 11 bases. This CDR3 region has 18 residues. Germline loops: CDR1 MNHEY, CDR2 SMNVEV (reference sequence). V lost 4 bases and J lost 3; bases outside the gene matches: 11. In nucleotides, the CDR3 is TGTGCCAGCAGTTCGTCAACCCTAGCGGGGGGAAGCTACAATGAGCAGTTCTTC. It codes for CASSSSTLAGGSYNEQFF.

The gene calls are TRBV2 and TRBJ1-6; unclear D gene. The CDR3 contains 14 residues. Germline assignment: CDR1 SNHLY and CDR2 FYNNEI. V lost 8 bases, J lost 2 bases, and 10 bases lay in between. The CDR3 sequence: CASSTSPYNSPLHF. In DNA form, the CDR3 reads TGTGCCAGCTCGACTAGCCCCTATAATTCACCCCTCCACTTT.

The V gene is TRBV7-3, the J gene TRBJ2-7; TRBD2 might be the D (6 bases). From germline, CDR1 is SGHTA and CDR2 FQGTGA. Trimming removed 2 bases at V and 0 bases at J, with 17 bases between. The CDR3 runs 17 residues. CDR3 bases: TGTGCCAGCAGCTTAGCGCCCCCTAGCGCACACTCCTACGAGCAGTACTTC. Amino acid sequence: CASSLAPPSAHSYEQYF.

Concerning this clone: Other DNA sequences from this sample encode an identical CDR3 as well. The J gene is TRBJ1-1, the V gene TRBV30; D is uncertain. Germline V gene sequence: CDR1 GTSNPN, CDR2 SVGIG (reference sequence). CDR3 length: 11 amino acids. The ends were cut back, 4 bases at V and 0 bases at J, with 3 bases in the middle. The CDR3 DNA reads TGTGCCTGGACCCTGAACACTGAAGCTTTCTTT. Its protein product is CAWTLNTEAFF.

Only a few counts were recorded for this clone. This chain connects TRBV7-2 to TRBJ2-2, with a weak D call TRBD2 (6 bases). CDR1 SGHTA and CDR2 FQGNSA come from the germline V gene. V shed 3 bases and J shed 2 bases, with 13 bases lying between them. This CDR3 region has 16 residues. The DNA of the CDR3 is TGTGCCAGCAGCTTTGGTAGCGGTCGAAACACCGGGGAGCTGTTTTTT. This sequence encodes CASSFGSGRNTGELFF.

The V and J genes are TRBV28 and TRBJ2-3, with a tentative D call TRBD1 (6 bases). V dropped 11 bases and J dropped 2 bases, with 17 bases sitting between them. The CDR3 is 14 amino acids. Germline-derived CDR1 and CDR2 are MDHEN and SYDVKM. The CDR3 DNA is TGTGCCTCAAAAGGGACATCCAACACAGATACGCAGTATTTT. This codes for CASKGTSNTDTQYF. The full variable domain, with the rest looked up from reference TRBV28 and TRBJ2-3, is DVKVTQSSRYLVKRTGEKVFLECVQDMDHENMFWYRQDPGLGLRLIYFSYDVKMKEKGDIPEGYSVSREKKERFSLILESASTNQTSMYLCASKGTSNTDTQYFGPGTRLTVL.

V gene TRBV14 combines with J gene TRBJ2-3; the D gene is possibly TRBD2 (5 bases). V was pared by 0 bases and J by 6 bases, with 7 bases between. This CDR3 region has 13 residues. Germline-derived CDR1 and CDR2 are SGHDN and FVKESK. This chain's CDR3 is CASSQDRRDTQYF. As DNA, the CDR3 is TGTGCCAGCAGCCAAGATAGGAGGGATACGCAGTATTTT.

This chain links TRBV27 with TRBJ1-2; D is perhaps TRBD1 (6 bases). The V gene's germline CDR1 is MNHEY and CDR2 SMNVEV (reference sequence). This CDR3 is 14 amino acids long. Deletions cut 4 bases from V and 4 bases from J, with 13 bases between. As DNA, the CDR3 is TGTGCCAGCAGTTCGAACAGGGTTAGCTATGGCTACACCTTC. Amino acids: CASSSNRVSYGYTF.

This clone was observed a single time. The chain carries TRBV5-1 and TRBJ1-1; TRBD1 might be the D (5 bases). CDR3 length: 16 amino acids. Germline CDR1 is SGHRS and CDR2 is YFSETQ. V lost 0 bases and J 4 bases, leaving 16 bases between the germline ends. The DNA for the CDR3 is TGCGCCAGCAGCTTGGTTCAGGGCGATTCGGGCACTGAAGCTTTCTTT. This sequence encodes CASSLVQGDSGTEAFF.

Here the CDR3 DNA reads TGTGCCAGCAGTGAACTATCCGAGCAGTACTTC. Protein: CASSELSEQYF. The V gene is TRBV6-6, the J gene TRBJ2-7; D is unclear. Trimming stripped 5 bases from V and 6 bases from J, with 8 bases between. Looked up from germline, CDR1 is MNHNY and CDR2 is SVGAGI (reference sequence). The CDR3 spans 11 residues.

The genes are TRBV19 and TRBJ1-5; D gene unclear. Trimming pared 6 bases from V and 0 bases from J, leaving 12 bases between. This CDR3 has 15 residues. Germline CDR1 is LNHDA and CDR2 is SQIVND (reference sequence). The CDR3 DNA is TGTGCCAGTAGCGTTAGAACCCTTAGCAATCAGCCCCAGCATTTT. It codes for CASSVRTLSNQPQHF.

The rearrangement links TRBV6-1 to TRBJ2-7; 8 bases match TRBD2. This CDR3 is built from 15 residues. Germline CDR1 reads MNHNS; CDR2 reads SASEGT. Trimming took 0 bases from V and 7 from J; bases not matched to a gene: 8. CDR3 bases: TGTGCCAGCAGTGAAGCGTTCGGGGGGGCGGGGGAGCAGTACTTC. It translates to CASSEAFGGAGEQYF.

The rearrangement uses TRBV5-4 and TRBJ2-7, with 12 bases fitting TRBD2. The CDR3 spans 16 residues. With 2 bases clipped from V and 3 bases from J, the junction kept 6 bases outside the gene matches. CDR1 and CDR2 from the germline V gene are SGHNT and YYREEE (reference sequence). DNA of the CDR3: TGTGCCAGCAGCTTCGGACTAGCGGGACCCCACTACGAGCAGTACTTC. Translated, it gives CASSFGLAGPHYEQYF.